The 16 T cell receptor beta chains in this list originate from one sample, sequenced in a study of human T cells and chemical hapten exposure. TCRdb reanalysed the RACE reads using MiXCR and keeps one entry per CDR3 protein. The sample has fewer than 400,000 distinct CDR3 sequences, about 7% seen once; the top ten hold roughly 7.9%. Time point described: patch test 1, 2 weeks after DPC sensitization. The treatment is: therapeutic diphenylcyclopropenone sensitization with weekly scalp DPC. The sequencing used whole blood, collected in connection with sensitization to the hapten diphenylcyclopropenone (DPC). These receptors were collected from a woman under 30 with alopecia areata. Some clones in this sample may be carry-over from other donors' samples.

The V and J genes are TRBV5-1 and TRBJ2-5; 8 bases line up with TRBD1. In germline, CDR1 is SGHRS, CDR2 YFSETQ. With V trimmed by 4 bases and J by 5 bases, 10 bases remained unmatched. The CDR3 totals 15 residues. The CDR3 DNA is TGCGCCAGCAGCCAAATGACAGGGGCCGGGGAGACCCAGTACTTC. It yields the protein CASSQMTGAGETQYF. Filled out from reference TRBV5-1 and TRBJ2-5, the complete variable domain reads KAGVTQTPRYLIKTRGQQVTLSCSPISGHRSVSWYQQTPGQGLQFLFEYFSETQRNKGNFPGRFSGRQFSNSRSEMNVSTLELGDSALYLCASSQMTGAGETQYFGPGTRLLVL.

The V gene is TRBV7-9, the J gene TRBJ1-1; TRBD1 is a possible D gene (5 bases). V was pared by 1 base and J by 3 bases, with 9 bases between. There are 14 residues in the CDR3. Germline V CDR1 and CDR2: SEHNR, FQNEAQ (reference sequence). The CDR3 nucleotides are TGTGCCAGCAGCTTAGAAAGGGGCCACACTGAAGCTTTCTTT. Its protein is CASSLERGHTEAFF.

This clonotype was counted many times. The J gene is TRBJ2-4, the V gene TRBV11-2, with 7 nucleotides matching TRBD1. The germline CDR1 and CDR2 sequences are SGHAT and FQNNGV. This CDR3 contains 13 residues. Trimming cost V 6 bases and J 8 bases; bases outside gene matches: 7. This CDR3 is CASRTTGRDIQYF. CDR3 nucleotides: TGTGCCAGCAGGACGACAGGGCGGGACATTCAGTACTTC.

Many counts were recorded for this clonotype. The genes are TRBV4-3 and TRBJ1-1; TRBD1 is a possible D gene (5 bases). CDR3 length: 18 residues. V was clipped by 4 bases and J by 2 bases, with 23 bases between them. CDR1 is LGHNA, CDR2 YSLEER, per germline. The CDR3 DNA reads TGCGCCAGCAGCCCAAAGTGGGGGTATCTTGATGGAAACACTGAAGCTTTCTTT. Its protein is CASSPKWGYLDGNTEAFF.

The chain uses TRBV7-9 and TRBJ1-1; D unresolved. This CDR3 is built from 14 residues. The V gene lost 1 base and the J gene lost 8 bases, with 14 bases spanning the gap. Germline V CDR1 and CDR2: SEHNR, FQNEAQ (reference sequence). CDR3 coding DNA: TGTGCCAGCAGCTTAGTGGGGTCGGACCCCGAAGCTTTCTTT. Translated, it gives CASSLVGSDPEAFF. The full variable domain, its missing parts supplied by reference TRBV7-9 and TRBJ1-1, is DTGVSQNPRHKITKRGQNVTFRCDPISEHNRLYWYRQTLGQGPEFLTYFQNEAQLEKSRLLSDRFSAERPKGSFSTLEIQRTEQGDSAMYLCASSLVGSDPEAFFGQGTRLTVV.

The CDR3 sequence: CSQTDTQYF. The CDR3 coding sequence is TGCAGTCAAACAGATACGCAGTATTTT. This rearrangement joins TRBV20-1 to TRBJ2-3; no clear D. The V and J ends lost 8 bases and 3 bases respectively, with 3 bases between them. CDR1 and CDR2 from the germline V gene are DFQATT and SNEGSKA (reference sequence). The CDR3 covers 9 residues.

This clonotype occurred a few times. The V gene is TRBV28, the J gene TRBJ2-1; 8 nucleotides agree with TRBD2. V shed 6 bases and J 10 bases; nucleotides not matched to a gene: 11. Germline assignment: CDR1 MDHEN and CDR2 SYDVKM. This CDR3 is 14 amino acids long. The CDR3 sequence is CASRPAGGPSEQFF. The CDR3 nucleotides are TGTGCCAGCAGGCCCGCGGGGGGCCCGTCGGAGCAGTTCTTC.

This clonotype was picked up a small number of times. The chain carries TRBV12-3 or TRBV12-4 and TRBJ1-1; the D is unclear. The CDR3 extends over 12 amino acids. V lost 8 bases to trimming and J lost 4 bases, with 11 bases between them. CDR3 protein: CASAPFGTEAFF. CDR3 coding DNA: TGTGCCAGCGCCCCCTTTGGCACTGAAGCTTTCTTT.

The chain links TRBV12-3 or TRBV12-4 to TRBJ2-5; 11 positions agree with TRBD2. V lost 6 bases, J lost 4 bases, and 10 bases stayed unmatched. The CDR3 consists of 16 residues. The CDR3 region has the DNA TGTGCCAGCAGCCTCTTTAGCGGGGGGGATCGAGAGACCCAGTACTTC. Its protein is CASSLFSGGDRETQYF.

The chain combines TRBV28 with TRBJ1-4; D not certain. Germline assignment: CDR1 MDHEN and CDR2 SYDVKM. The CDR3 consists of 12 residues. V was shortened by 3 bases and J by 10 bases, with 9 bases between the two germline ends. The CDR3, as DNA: TGTGCCAGCAGTTTGGAGGGATCAAAACTGTTTTTT. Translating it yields CASSLEGSKLFF. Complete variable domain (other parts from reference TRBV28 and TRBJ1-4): DVKVTQSSRYLVKRTGEKVFLECVQDMDHENMFWYRQDPGLGLRLIYFSYDVKMKEKGDIPEGYSVSREKKERFSLILESASTNQTSMYLCASSLEGSKLFFGSGTQLSVL.

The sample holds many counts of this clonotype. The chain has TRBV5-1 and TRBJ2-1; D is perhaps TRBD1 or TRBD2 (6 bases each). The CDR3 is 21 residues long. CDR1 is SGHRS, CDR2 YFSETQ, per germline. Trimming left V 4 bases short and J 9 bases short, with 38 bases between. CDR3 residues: CASSNWGLNTLLLEGVGEQFF. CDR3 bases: TGCGCCAGCAGCAACTGGGGGCTAAACACACTTTTATTGGAGGGAGTTGGTGAGCAGTTCTTC.

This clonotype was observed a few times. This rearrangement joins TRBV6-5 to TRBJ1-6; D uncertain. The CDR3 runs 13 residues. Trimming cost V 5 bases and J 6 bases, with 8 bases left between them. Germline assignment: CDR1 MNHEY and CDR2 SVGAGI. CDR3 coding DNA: TGTGCCAGCAGTAGAGTACTTAATTCACCCCTCCACTTT. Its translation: CASSRVLNSPLHF.

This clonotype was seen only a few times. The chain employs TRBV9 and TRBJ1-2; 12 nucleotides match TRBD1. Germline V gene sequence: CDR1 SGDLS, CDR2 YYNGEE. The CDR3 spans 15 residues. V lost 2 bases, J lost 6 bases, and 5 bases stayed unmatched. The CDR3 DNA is TGTGCCAGCAGCGTCCGGGACAGGGGGCTAGATGGCTACACCTTC. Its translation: CASSVRDRGLDGYTF.

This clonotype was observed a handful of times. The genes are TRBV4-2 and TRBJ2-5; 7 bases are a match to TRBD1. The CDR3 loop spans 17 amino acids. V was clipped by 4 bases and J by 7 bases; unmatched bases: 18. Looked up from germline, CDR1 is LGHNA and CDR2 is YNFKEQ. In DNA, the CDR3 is TGTGCCAGCAGCCCTATGTCCGGGACAGCCCCCTTCGGGACCCAGTACTTC. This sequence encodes CASSPMSGTAPFGTQYF.

The CDR3 coding sequence is TGTGCCAGCAGCTCAAGGGGATTAATATCACCCCTCCACTTT. Its translation: CASSSRGLISPLHF. The chain uses TRBV13 and TRBJ1-6, with D tentatively TRBD1 (5 bases). Germline V gives CDR1 PRHDT, CDR2 FYEKMQ (reference sequence). The CDR3 runs 14 residues. The V gene lost 4 bases and the J gene lost 10 bases, with 14 bases spanning the gap.

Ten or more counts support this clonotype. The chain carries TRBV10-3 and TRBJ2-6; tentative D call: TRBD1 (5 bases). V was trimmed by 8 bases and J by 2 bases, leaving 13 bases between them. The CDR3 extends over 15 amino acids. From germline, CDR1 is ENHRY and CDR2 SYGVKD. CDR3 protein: CAIPGGATGANVLTF. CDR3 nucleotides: TGTGCCATCCCTGGTGGGGCGACTGGGGCCAACGTCCTGACTTTC.